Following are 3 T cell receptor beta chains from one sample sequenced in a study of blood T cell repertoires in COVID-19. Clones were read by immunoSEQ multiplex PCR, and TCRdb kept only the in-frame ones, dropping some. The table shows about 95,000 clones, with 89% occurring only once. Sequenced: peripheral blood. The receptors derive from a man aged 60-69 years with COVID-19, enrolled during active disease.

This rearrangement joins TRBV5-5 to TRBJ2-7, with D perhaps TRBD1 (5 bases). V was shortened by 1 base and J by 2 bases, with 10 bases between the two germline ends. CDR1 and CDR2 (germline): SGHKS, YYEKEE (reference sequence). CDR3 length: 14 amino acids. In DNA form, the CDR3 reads TGTGCCAGCAGCTTGAGGGGTCTCACCTACGAGCAGTACTTC. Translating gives CASSLRGLTYEQYF.

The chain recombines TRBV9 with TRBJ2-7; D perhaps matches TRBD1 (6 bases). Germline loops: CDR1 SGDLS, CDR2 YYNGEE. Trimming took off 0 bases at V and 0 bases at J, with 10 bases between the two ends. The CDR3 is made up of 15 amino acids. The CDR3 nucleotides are TGTGCCAGCAGCGTAGCTAGGGACAACTCCTACGAGCAGTACTTC. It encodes CASSVARDNSYEQYF.

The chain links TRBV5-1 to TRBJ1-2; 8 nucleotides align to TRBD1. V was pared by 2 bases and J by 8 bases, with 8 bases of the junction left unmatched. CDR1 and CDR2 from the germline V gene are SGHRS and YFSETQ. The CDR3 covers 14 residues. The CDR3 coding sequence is TGCGCCAGCAGCTTATCGGACAGGGTGGACGGCTACACCTTC. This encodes CASSLSDRVDGYTF.